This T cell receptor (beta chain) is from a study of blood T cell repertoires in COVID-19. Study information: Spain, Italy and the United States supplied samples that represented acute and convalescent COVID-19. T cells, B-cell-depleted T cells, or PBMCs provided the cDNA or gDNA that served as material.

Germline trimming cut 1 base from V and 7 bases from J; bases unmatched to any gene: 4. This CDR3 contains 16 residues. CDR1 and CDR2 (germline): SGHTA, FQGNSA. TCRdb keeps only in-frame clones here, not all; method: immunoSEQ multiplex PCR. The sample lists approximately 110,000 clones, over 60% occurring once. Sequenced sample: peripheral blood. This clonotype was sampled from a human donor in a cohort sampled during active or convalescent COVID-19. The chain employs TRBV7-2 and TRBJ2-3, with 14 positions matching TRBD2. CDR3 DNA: TGTGCCAGCAGCTTAGGGACTAGCGGGAGGTCGAATACGCAGTATTTT. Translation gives CASSLGTSGRSNTQYF.